This entry lists 20 T cell receptor beta chains sequenced from one sample in a study of regulatory T cells in long-lasting Graves disease. Described time point: persistent/refractory GD, antithyroid drugs over 5 years with positive TRAb. The TCR library was prepared using RNA isolated from PBMCs. To make TCR beta libraries, researchers used iRepertoire HTBI primers and Arm-PCR of CDR3 regions. In TCRdb, the multiplex PCR reads were re-called with MiXCR into one record per CDR3 protein. The sample includes about 460,000 distinct CDR3 sequences, 22% of them seen just once. The sequencing used peripheral blood mononuclear cells (PBMCs), collected when the disease was refractory, from a patient treated with antithyroid drugs. The receptors were sampled from a female donor with Graves disease.

The sample holds many counts of this clonotype. CDR3 coding DNA: TGTGCCAGCAGTTCGGGAGTGATGCGGGGCTACGAGCAGTACTTC. Translating it yields CASSSGVMRGYEQYF. This sequence joins TRBV28 and TRBJ2-7; maybe TRBD2 (6 bases). The germline V and J ends were trimmed by 4 bases and 3 bases, with 16 bases remaining between them. CDR3 length: 15 amino acids. CDR1 and CDR2 (germline): MDHEN, SYDVKM.

This clonotype was counted ten times or more. The gene calls are TRBV27 and TRBJ1-1; 8 positions match TRBD1. The trim removed 0 bases at V and 4 bases at J, leaving 4 bases unmatched. Germline CDR1 MNHEY, CDR2 SMNVEV (reference sequence). There are 15 residues in the CDR3. The CDR3 reads CASSLSPTGATEAFF. CDR3 coding DNA: TGTGCCAGCAGTTTATCCCCGACAGGGGCCACTGAAGCTTTCTTT.

There are many counts of this clonotype. CDR3 nucleotide sequence: TGTGCCAGCAGCCCACCTTCGACCTACGAGCAGTACTTC. Amino acids: CASSPPSTYEQYF. The chain employs TRBV28 and TRBJ2-7; unclear D gene. Germline loops: CDR1 MDHEN, CDR2 SYDVKM. This CDR3 region has 13 residues. V lost 6 bases to trimming and J lost 2 bases, with 11 bases between them.

This clonotype has a count of ten or more. The chain has TRBV28 and TRBJ1-1; TRBD1 aligns across 7 bases. The trim removed 2 bases at V and 11 bases at J, leaving 5 bases unmatched. The CDR3 is 12 amino acids. Germline assignment: CDR1 MDHEN and CDR2 SYDVKM. CDR3 nucleotides: TGTGCCAGCAGTTTAATGACAGGGTATGCTTTCTTT. It specifies CASSLMTGYAFF.

This clonotype showed up many times. J is TRBJ2-7 and V is TRBV7-2; 10 bases match TRBD1. J lost 6 bases, V lost 6 bases, and 11 bases had no gene match. This CDR3 contains 15 residues. The V gene's germline CDR1 is SGHTA and CDR2 FQGNSA. The CDR3 DNA reads TGTGCCAGCAGTATCCCCGGGACAGGGGAGACCGAGCAGTACTTC. Amino acids: CASSIPGTGETEQYF.

CDR3 sequence reads: CASSLGMGNTQYF. CDR3 DNA sequence: TGTGCCAGCAGCTTAGGGATGGGAAATACGCAGTATTTT. This chain links TRBV11-2 with TRBJ2-3; D is ambiguous. The CDR3 loop spans 13 amino acids. V shed 1 base and J shed 7 bases, with 9 bases lying between them. CDR1 and CDR2 from the germline V gene are SGHAT and FQNNGV.

The chain employs TRBV24-1 and TRBJ1-5, with a tentative D call TRBD1 (5 bases). CDR3 length: 15 amino acids. Germline V gene data show CDR1 as KGHDR and CDR2 as SFDVKD. V was shortened by 6 bases and J by 6 bases, with 17 bases between the two germline ends. CDR3 DNA: TGTGCCACCAGTCCCGGGACGGAGAATACTCAGCCCCAGCATTTT. Translated, it gives CATSPGTENTQPQHF.

The rearrangement links TRBV19 to TRBJ1-3, with D maybe TRBD1 (6 bases). The CDR3 has 15 residues. From germline, CDR1 is LNHDA and CDR2 SQIVND (reference sequence). Trimming cost V 3 bases and J 2 bases, with 11 bases left between them. CDR3 nucleotide sequence: TGTGCCAGTAGTATCTCAGCAGGGGCTGGAAACACCATATATTTT. Translation gives CASSISAGAGNTIYF.

This clonotype came up a few times. This chain uses TRBV30 with TRBJ1-2; the D gene is possibly TRBD1 (5 bases). Germline CDR1 and CDR2: GTSNPN and SVGIG (reference sequence). V was clipped by 6 bases and J by 8 bases, with 19 bases between them. The CDR3 has 13 residues. The chain's CDR3 is CACRQTLGWGYTF. In nucleotides, the CDR3 is TGTGCCTGTCGACAGACTCTGGGTTGGGGCTACACCTTC.

The CDR3 spells CSARDAGVQETQYF. For the CDR3, the DNA is TGCAGTGCTAGAGATGCGGGGGTGCAAGAGACCCAGTACTTC. V is TRBV20-1 and J is TRBJ2-5; 7 bases align to TRBD2. Trimming removed 0 bases from V and 2 bases from J; junction bases left unmatched: 3. There are 14 residues in the CDR3. Germline V gene lookup returns CDR1 DFQATT and CDR2 SNEGSKA (reference sequence).

This clonotype was seen at least ten times. The chain employs TRBV28 and TRBJ1-1, with 8 bases matching TRBD1. Germline V lookup: CDR1 MDHEN, CDR2 SYDVKM. CDR3 size: 16 residues. V shed 4 bases, J shed 5 bases, and the junction held 12 bases outside the gene matches. The CDR3: CASSSPGQGLGTEAFF. The CDR3 nucleotides read TGTGCCAGCAGTTCCCCAGGACAGGGTTTGGGGACTGAAGCTTTCTTT.

The chain is built from TRBV7-8 and TRBJ1-6; perhaps TRBD1 as D (6 bases). The germline V gene has CDR1 SGHVS and CDR2 FQNEAQ. The CDR3 has 14 residues. V was cut by 5 bases and J by 13 bases, with 18 bases left in between. CDR3 nucleotide sequence: TGTGCCAGCAGCCCGGGGACATCTAAGGGGCCCCTCCACTTT. Translated: CASSPGTSKGPLHF.

This clonotype was found many times. The J gene is TRBJ1-5, the V gene TRBV7-9; no reliable D call. The CDR3 loop spans 15 amino acids. The germline V gene has CDR1 SEHNR and CDR2 FQNEAQ (reference sequence). V lost 5 bases to trimming and J lost 6 bases, with 17 bases between them. CDR3 coding DNA: TGTGCCAGCAGCAACCAGGATAGGTCCGGTCAGCCCCAGCATTTT. This encodes CASSNQDRSGQPQHF. The variable domain in full, with the rest retrieved from reference TRBV7-9 and TRBJ1-5, is DTGVSQNPRHKITKRGQNVTFRCDPISEHNRLYWYRQTLGQGPEFLTYFQNEAQLEKSRLLSDRFSAERPKGSFSTLEIQRTEQGDSAMYLCASSNQDRSGQPQHFGDGTRLSIL.

As to this clonotype: It may be a read error: a sequence one base away is much more abundant. V and J are TRBV10-3 and TRBJ1-2, with 7 bases that match TRBD1. The CDR3 consists of 16 residues. Germline CDR1 ENHRY, CDR2 SYGVKD. The CDR3 DNA follows: TGTGCCGTCAGTGAGTCTCAGGGGGTGATTTGGTATGGCTACACCTTC. Its protein product is CAVSESQGVIWYGYTF.

This clonotype was counted at least ten times. V usage is TRBV6-5 and J usage is TRBJ2-2; D remains unclear. CDR1 is MNHEY, CDR2 SVGAGI, per germline. This CDR3 has 12 amino acids. V lost 4 bases and J lost 7, with 7 bases in between. Written as DNA, the CDR3 is TGTGCCAGCAGTTTACGGCACGGGGAGCTGTTTTTT. It is translated as CASSLRHGELFF.

This clonotype was detected ten times or more. The chain employs TRBV2 and TRBJ2-7; either TRBD1 or TRBD2 may supply D (6 bases each). Germline lookup yields CDR1 SNHLY and CDR2 FYNNEI. Deletions cut 11 bases from V and 3 bases from J, with 14 bases between. The CDR3 is 12 amino acids. The CDR3 loop is CAVQRGDYEQYF. The CDR3, as DNA: TGTGCCGTTCAAAGGGGGGACTACGAGCAGTACTTC.

In this sample, this clonotype turned up many times. The chain employs TRBV6-1 and TRBJ2-5; unclear D gene. Germline V gene lookup returns CDR1 MNHNS and CDR2 SASEGT. Trimming shortened V by 8 bases and J by 3 bases, and 16 bases separated the two germline ends. This CDR3 is built from 14 residues. The CDR3 region is CASVPNRAEETQYF. The CDR3 region has the DNA TGTGCCAGCGTTCCGAATCGGGCGGAAGAGACCCAGTACTTC.

The chain is built from TRBV30 and TRBJ1-5, with a tentative D call TRBD1 (5 bases). Trimming shortened V by 1 base and J by 3 bases, and 13 bases separated the two germline ends. CDR3 length: 15 residues. Per germline, CDR1 GTSNPN and CDR2 SVGIG (reference sequence). CDR3 sequence reads: CAWSAREGVNQPQHF. The CDR3 nucleotides are TGTGCCTGGAGTGCCAGGGAAGGGGTCAATCAGCCCCAGCATTTT.

This clonotype turned up a few times. The V and J genes are TRBV12-3 or TRBV12-4 and TRBJ2-3, with D possibly matching TRBD1 (5 bases). This CDR3 contains 17 residues. V lost 2 bases, J lost 0 bases, and 15 bases lay in between. The DNA of the CDR3 is TGTGCCAGCAGTTTACCCCCTGACAGCTCTAGCACAGATACGCAGTATTTT. Protein: CASSLPPDSSSTDTQYF.

V gene TRBV12-3 or TRBV12-4 combines with J gene TRBJ2-1, with 7 bases that match TRBD2. The junction had 5 bases not matched to a gene; V was cut back by 6 bases and J by 6 bases. The CDR3 totals 13 residues. CDR3 bases: TGTGCCAGCAGGCGACTAGCAGGCAATGAGCAGTTCTTC. Protein sequence: CASRRLAGNEQFF.